One sample yielded the 16 T cell receptor beta chains listed below, sequenced in a study of blood T cell repertoires in COVID-19. The method was immunoSEQ multiplex PCR; TCRdb's version includes in-frame clones alone and lacks a portion of them. The repertoire holds 160,000 or so clones, with more than 65% as singletons. The specimen sequenced was peripheral blood. Receptors were obtained from a woman in her sixties or seventies with COVID-19, enrolled during active disease.

The rearrangement joins TRBV27 to TRBJ1-1, with 8 positions matching TRBD1. The CDR3 loop spans 16 amino acids. V lost 4 bases, J lost 4 bases, and 11 bases stayed unmatched. The germline V gene encodes CDR1 MNHEY and CDR2 SMNVEV (reference sequence). As DNA, the CDR3 is TGTGCCAGCAGTTCCTATGGACAGGGTTTCTTCACTGAAGCTTTCTTT. It yields the protein CASSSYGQGFFTEAFF.

This clone was counted once. V gene TRBV2 combines with J gene TRBJ2-2, with D tentatively TRBD1 (5 bases). Germline V gene data show CDR1 as SNHLY and CDR2 as FYNNEI. The CDR3 consists of 17 residues. Trimming left V 4 bases short and J 0 bases short, with 15 bases between. CDR3: CASSVRAGSTNTGELFF. CDR3 nucleotide sequence: TGTGCCAGCAGTGTTAGGGCAGGGTCTACGAACACCGGGGAGCTGTTTTTT.

This clone was counted only a few times. The chain combines TRBV7-2 with TRBJ2-1, with 7 bases fitting TRBD2. The CDR3 totals 14 residues. Germline loops: CDR1 SGHTA, CDR2 FQGNSA. J was trimmed by 8 bases and V by 5 bases; bases with no gene match: 9. Written as DNA, the CDR3 is TGTGCCAGCAGCCTGGGACTATGGTGGGATGAGCAGTTCTTC. Its translation is CASSLGLWWDEQFF.

The chain recombines TRBV7-3 with TRBJ2-3; possibly TRBD2 for D (6 bases). This CDR3 spans 14 amino acids. Trimming took off 5 bases at V and 2 bases at J, with 11 bases between the two ends. Germline assignment: CDR1 SGHTA and CDR2 FQGTGA. The CDR3 region is CASSPGLLTDTQYF. The CDR3 coding sequence is TGTGCCAGCAGCCCGGGACTCCTCACAGATACGCAGTATTTT.

This chain uses TRBV6-6 with TRBJ1-5; TRBD1 matches at 11 bases. V lost 0 bases and J lost 7; bases outside the gene matches: 5. CDR1 and CDR2 (germline): MNHNY, SVGAGI (reference sequence). This CDR3 region has 16 residues. The CDR3, as DNA: TGTGCCAGCAGTTACTCGGGACAGGGGGTCGGGCAGCCCCAGCATTTT. It codes for CASSYSGQGVGQPQHF.

The chain links TRBV12-5 to TRBJ1-2, with 7 positions matching TRBD1. After removal of 7 bases from V and 2 bases from J, the junction contained 13 bases not matched to a gene. CDR3 length: 16 residues. Germline V lookup: CDR1 LGHNT, CDR2 FRNRAP. CDR3 in amino acids: CASALLAGTVNYGYTF. In DNA form, the CDR3 reads TGTGCTAGTGCCCTCCTGGCCGGGACAGTAAACTATGGCTACACCTTC.

This chain connects TRBV2 to TRBJ2-6; D might be TRBD1 (6 bases). CDR3 length equals 17 residues. The V gene lost 5 bases and the J gene lost 4 bases, with 18 bases spanning the gap. CDR1 SNHLY and CDR2 FYNNEI come from the germline V gene. CDR3 in amino acids: CASSRQAARNGANVLTF. CDR3 DNA sequence: TGTGCCAGCAGTCGACAGGCGGCGCGAAACGGGGCCAACGTCCTGACTTTC.

V and J are TRBV5-4 and TRBJ2-5; 9 bases are shared with TRBD1. Germline CDR1 reads SGHNT; CDR2 reads YYREEE (reference sequence). V dropped 0 bases and J dropped 4; count of bases not matched to a gene: 4. The CDR3 sequence is 15 residues long. The CDR3 DNA is TGTGCCAGCAGCTTGGATCCGGGACAGGGAGAGACCCAGTACTTC. The encoded protein is CASSLDPGQGETQYF. Full variable domain (rest looked up from reference TRBV5-4 and TRBJ2-5): ETGVTQSPTHLIKTRGQQVTLRCSSQSGHNTVSWYQQALGQGPQFIFQYYREEENGRGNFPPRFSGLQFPNYSSELNVNALELDDSALYLCASSLDPGQGETQYFGPGTRLLVL.

This sequence joins TRBV29-1 and TRBJ2-7, with a weak D call TRBD1 (5 bases). The ends were cut back, 6 bases at V and 2 bases at J, with 8 bases in the middle. There are 11 residues in the CDR3. Per the germline V gene, CDR1 is SQVTM and CDR2 is ANQGSEA. CDR3 region: CSVETAYEQYF. The CDR3 coding sequence is TGCAGCGTAGAGACAGCCTACGAGCAGTACTTC.

The chain uses TRBV20-1 and TRBJ2-1; 7 bases are a match to TRBD2. The J segment lost 10 bases and the V segment lost 6 bases, leaving 6 bases of the junction unmatched. Germline V gives CDR1 DFQATT, CDR2 SNEGSKA (reference sequence). The CDR3 length is 11 residues. DNA of the CDR3: TGCAGTGCACAGCGGGAAAGGGAGCAGTTCTTC. The encoded protein is CSAQREREQFF.

This clone was recorded only once. The rearrangement joins TRBV19 to TRBJ2-1; D is uncertain. Per germline, CDR1 LNHDA and CDR2 SQIVND (reference sequence). This CDR3 spans 11 amino acids. V was trimmed by 7 bases and J by 8 bases, leaving 9 bases between them. The CDR3 DNA reads as TGTGCCAGTACGGCGGAATATGAGCAGTTCTTC. It yields the protein CASTAEYEQFF.

The V gene is TRBV24-1, the J gene TRBJ1-5, with no clear D. CDR1 is KGHDR and CDR2 is SFDVKD in the germline V gene. This CDR3 has 14 residues. Trimming took off 8 bases at V and 4 bases at J, with 14 bases between the two ends. CDR3 protein: CATKGGGANQPQHF. The CDR3 DNA reads TGTGCCACCAAGGGCGGAGGAGCAAATCAGCCCCAGCATTTT.

The V call is TRBV3-1 (or the pseudogene TRBV3-2), the J call TRBJ2-1; 12 bases map to TRBD2. This CDR3 spans 18 amino acids. The V and J ends lost 4 bases and 4 bases, in that order; junction bases with no gene match: 11. CDR1 is LGHDT, CDR2 YNNKEL, per germline (reference sequence). Here the CDR3 DNA reads TGTGCCAGCAGCCCCGGCCCGACTAGCGGGAGTTCTTACAATGAGCAGTTCTTC. Encoded protein: CASSPGPTSGSSYNEQFF.

The chain is built from TRBV19 and TRBJ1-5; D unclear. The CDR3 sequence is 14 residues long. Germline values: CDR1 LNHDA, CDR2 SQIVND (reference sequence). The V end lost 5 bases, the J end lost 5 bases, and 13 bases lay between the germline ends. The CDR3 DNA follows: TGTGCCAGTAGTTTGAGGCAGTCGGATCAGCCCCAGCATTTT. It yields the protein CASSLRQSDQPQHF.

The chain carries TRBV29-1 and TRBJ1-4; D unclear. The CDR3 runs 13 residues. V was trimmed by 6 bases and J by 6 bases, leaving 14 bases between them. CDR1 is SQVTM, CDR2 ANQGSEA, per germline. The CDR3 protein is CSVRERGYEKLFF. In DNA form, the CDR3 reads TGCAGCGTGAGGGAGCGAGGGTATGAAAAACTGTTTTTT.

The chain uses TRBV7-2 and TRBJ2-7, with 8 bases fitting TRBD2. V dropped 0 bases and J dropped 6; count of bases not matched to a gene: 4. CDR3 length equals 14 residues. The V gene's germline CDR1 is SGHTA and CDR2 FQGNSA. The CDR3 region is CASSLALAESEQYF. CDR3 nucleotide sequence: TGTGCCAGCAGCTTAGCACTAGCGGAGTCCGAGCAGTACTTC.